This T cell receptor (beta chain) was captured by sequencing in a study of cytomegalovirus exposure and HLA in healthy donors (TCRdb year 2017). At the level of the whole study: The roughly 650 repertoires of the first cohort and the roughly 110 validation repertoires were produced on the same platform, according to a later analysis. The aim of the study was to test whether cataloging public T cell receptors could identify signatures of past pathogen exposure. A separate validation cohort of more than 100 different subjects was used in addition to the 666-subject first cohort. The study combined high-throughput TCR immunosequencing, statistical association of individual TCRs with disease status, and machine learning to predict cytomegalovirus infection status. Summary of the overall study and its limitations: Most TCR sequences were observed very rarely across donors, whereas some public TCRs were present in many individuals. In vitro tests confirmed that a few of the cytomegalovirus-associated TCR beta chains recognize cytomegalovirus antigens. Cytomegalovirus status was reported to be diagnosed by the classifier with high specificity and sensitivity in both the original and validation cohorts. A later analysis had no HLA typing for the validation cohort, so co-occurrence there was scored across all 120 or so repertoires. It was suggested by the authors that the approach could potentially be generalized to other disease states and immunological phenotypes. Of the cluster scores, roughly 95% were above 0 in a later analysis, which found that TCRs clustered in the first cohort also tended to co-occur in the roughly 130 validation repertoires. The study gave a list of some 150 TCR beta chains associated with cytomegalovirus.

Remarks on this clone: The antigen it recognizes is unknown. There are no base qualities to consult, and no much larger clone falls within one base.

The method was the immunoSEQ multiplex PCR assay. Per the source publication's procedure: A statistical classification framework was developed to diagnose cytomegalovirus status using the catalog of TCR beta chain sequences. Sourced from immuneACCESS, this table was stored by TCRdb with only in-frame sequences that have V and J called. A share of the clones is absent; for the studies checked, an unresolved V gene accounts for under half, and the remainder has no known explanation. For V, J and clone size, that table is used; D and trimming come from the DNA. The sample records fewer than 120,000 clones, approximately 87% of which are singletons. Together, the top ten hold more than 1.4% of the sample. CDR1 LNHDA and CDR2 SQIVND are derived from the germline V gene (reference sequence). Between the V and J ends, shortened by 5 bases and 0 bases respectively, the junction contains 11 bases. The CDR3 spans 14 residues, from the cysteine through the phenylalanine. The sequence is cut down to CDR3 DNA, 42 bases in frame from base 1.

Separate from the approximately 670-subject first cohort, the validation cohort of roughly 120 subjects was the group to which the donors belonged. Recombination connected TRBV19 to TRBJ2-7; a weak D assignment points to TRBD2 (6 bases agree). The receptor was derived from a woman under 40 in good health and CMV-seropositive. Sequencing was carried out using PBMCs. This receptor has the CDR3 CASSESRGSYEQYF. The DNA reads TGTGCCAGTAGTGAGTCGCGGGGCTCCTACGAGCAGTACTTC.